This TCR beta chain derives from a study of blood T cell repertoires in COVID-19. Overall study context: T cells, B-cell-depleted T cells, or PBMCs supplied cDNA or gDNA.

The V gene lost 2 bases and the J gene lost 7 bases, with 12 bases spanning the gap. The CDR3 length is 14 residues. Germline CDR1 is SGHTA and CDR2 is FQGNSA. Authors' data handling: Estimated nucleated cell counts came from reference gene primer amplification. TCRdb's table, derived via immunoSEQ multiplex PCR, lists solely in-frame clones and lacks some. That table furnishes V, J and clone size, whereas the DNA furnished D and trimming. The table lists around 130,000 clones, about 80% of them singletons, with approximately 16% in the top ten. The origin of this receptor is a man between 60 and 75 years old with active or convalescent COVID-19. Sequencing used peripheral blood. The V call is TRBV7-2, the J call TRBJ2-1, with D unclear. CDR3: CASSLPFSSNEQFF. DNA of the CDR3: TGTGCCAGCAGCTTACCTTTCTCTAGTAATGAGCAGTTCTTC.